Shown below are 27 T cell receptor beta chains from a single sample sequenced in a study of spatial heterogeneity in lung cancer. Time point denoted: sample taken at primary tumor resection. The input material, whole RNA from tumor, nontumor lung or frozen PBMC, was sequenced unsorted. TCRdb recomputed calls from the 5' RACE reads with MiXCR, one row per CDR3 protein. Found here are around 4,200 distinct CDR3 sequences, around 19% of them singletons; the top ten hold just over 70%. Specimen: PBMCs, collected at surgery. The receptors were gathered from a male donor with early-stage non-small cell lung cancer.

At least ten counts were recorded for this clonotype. The DNA of the CDR3 is TGTGCCAGCAGCCAACTAGACCTCTACAATGAGCAGTTCTTC. Translated, it gives CASSQLDLYNEQFF. The J gene is TRBJ2-1, the V gene TRBV11-2, with D maybe TRBD2 (5 bases). The V gene's germline CDR1 is SGHAT and CDR2 FQNNGV. The CDR3 contains 14 residues. The ends were cut back, 5 bases at V and 3 bases at J, with 11 bases in the middle.

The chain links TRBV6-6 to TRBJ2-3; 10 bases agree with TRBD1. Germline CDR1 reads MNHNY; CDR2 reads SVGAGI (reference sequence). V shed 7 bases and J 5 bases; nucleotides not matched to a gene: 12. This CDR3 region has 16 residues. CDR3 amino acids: CASTLGGTGDRDTQYF. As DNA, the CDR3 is TGTGCCAGCACCCTAGGCGGGACAGGGGATCGAGATACGCAGTATTTT.

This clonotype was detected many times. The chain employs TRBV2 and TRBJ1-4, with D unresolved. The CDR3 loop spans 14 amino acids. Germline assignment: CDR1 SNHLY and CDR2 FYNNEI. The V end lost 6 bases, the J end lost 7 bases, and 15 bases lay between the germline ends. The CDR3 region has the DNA TGTGCCAGCAGACAAGCTCCGAAAGGTGAAAAACTGTTTTTT. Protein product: CASRQAPKGEKLFF.

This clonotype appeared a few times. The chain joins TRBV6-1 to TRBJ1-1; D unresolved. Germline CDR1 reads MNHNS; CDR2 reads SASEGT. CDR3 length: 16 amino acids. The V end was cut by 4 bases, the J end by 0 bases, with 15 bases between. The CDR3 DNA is TGTGCCAGCAGTGTGGAAGGGTATTTGATGAACACTGAAGCTTTCTTT. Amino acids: CASSVEGYLMNTEAFF.

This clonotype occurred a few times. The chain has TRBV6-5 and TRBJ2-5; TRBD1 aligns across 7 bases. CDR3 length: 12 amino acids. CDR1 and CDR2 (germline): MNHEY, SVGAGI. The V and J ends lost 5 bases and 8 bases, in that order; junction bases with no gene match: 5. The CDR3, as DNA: TGTGCCAGCAGTCGGGACAGTTCAACCCAGTACTTC. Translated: CASSRDSSTQYF.

The CDR3 spells CASSPPGTDTQYF. DNA of the CDR3: TGTGCCAGCAGCCCCCCCGGCACAGATACGCAGTATTTT. The chain is built from TRBV9 and TRBJ2-3; D is unclear. The CDR3 runs to 13 residues. Germline CDR1 and CDR2: SGDLS and YYNGEE. V lost 4 bases, J lost 1 base, and 7 bases lay in between.

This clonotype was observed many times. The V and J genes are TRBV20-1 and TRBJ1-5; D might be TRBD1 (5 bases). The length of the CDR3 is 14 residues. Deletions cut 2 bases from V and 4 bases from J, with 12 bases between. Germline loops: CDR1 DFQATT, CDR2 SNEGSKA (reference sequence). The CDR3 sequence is CSARLQVSNQPQHF. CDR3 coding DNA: TGCAGTGCTAGACTACAGGTCTCTAATCAGCCCCAGCATTTT.

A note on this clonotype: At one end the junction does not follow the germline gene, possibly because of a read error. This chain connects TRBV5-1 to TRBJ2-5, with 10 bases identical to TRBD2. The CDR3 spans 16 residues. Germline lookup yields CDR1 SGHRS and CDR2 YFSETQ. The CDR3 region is CASSIRLAGAQGTQYF. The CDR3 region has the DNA TGCGCCAGCAGCATCCGGCTAGCGGGGGCCCAAGGGACCCAGTACTTC.

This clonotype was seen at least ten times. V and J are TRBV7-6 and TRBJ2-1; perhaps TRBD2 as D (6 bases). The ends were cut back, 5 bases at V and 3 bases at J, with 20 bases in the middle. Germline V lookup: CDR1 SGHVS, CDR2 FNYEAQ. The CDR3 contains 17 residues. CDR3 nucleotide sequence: TGTGCCAGCAGCACCCGACTAGTTTTGGGCTACTACAATGAGCAGTTCTTC. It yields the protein CASSTRLVLGYYNEQFF.

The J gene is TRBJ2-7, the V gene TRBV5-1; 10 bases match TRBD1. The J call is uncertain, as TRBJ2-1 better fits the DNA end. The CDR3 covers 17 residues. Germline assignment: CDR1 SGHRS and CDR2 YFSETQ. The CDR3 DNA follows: TGCGCCAGCAGCTTGGGGCAAAACCGGGACAGGGGCTACGAGCAGTTCTTC. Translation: CASSLGQNRDRGYEQFF.

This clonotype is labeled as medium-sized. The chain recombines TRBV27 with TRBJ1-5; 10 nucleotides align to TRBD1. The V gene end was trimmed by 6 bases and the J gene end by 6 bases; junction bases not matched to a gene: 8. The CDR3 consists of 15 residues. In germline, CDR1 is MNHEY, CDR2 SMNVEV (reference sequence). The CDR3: CASSQTGGAPQPQHF. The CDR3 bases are TGTGCCAGCAGCCAGACAGGGGGCGCCCCTCAGCCCCAGCATTTT.

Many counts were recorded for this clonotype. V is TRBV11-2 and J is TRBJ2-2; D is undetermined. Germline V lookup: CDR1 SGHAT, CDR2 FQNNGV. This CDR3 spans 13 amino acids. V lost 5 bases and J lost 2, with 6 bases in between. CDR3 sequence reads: CASSRRNTGELFF. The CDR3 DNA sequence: TGTGCCAGCAGCCGAAGAAACACCGGGGAGCTGTTTTTT.

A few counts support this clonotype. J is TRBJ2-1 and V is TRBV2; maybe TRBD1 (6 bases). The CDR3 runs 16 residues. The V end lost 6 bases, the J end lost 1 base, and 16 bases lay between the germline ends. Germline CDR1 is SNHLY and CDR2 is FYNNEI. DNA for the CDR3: TGTGCCAGCAGGCTCGAGGGGGTCGGGTCCTACAATGAGCAGTTCTTC. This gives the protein CASRLEGVGSYNEQFF. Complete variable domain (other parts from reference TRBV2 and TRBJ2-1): EPEVTQTPSHQVTQMGQEVILRCVPISNHLYFYWYRQILGQKVEFLVSFYNNEISEKSEIFDDQFSVERPDGSNFTLKIRSTKLEDSAMYFCASRLEGVGSYNEQFFGPGTRLTVL.

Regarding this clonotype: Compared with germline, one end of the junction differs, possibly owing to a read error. CDR3 in DNA: TGCGTCAGCAGCTTTTCCTCGGGACAAGACCAAGAGACCCAGTACTTC. This translates into CVSSFSSGQDQETQYF. This sequence joins TRBV5-1 and TRBJ2-5, with D possibly matching TRBD1 (6 bases). CDR3 length: 16 residues. Germline values: CDR1 SGHRS, CDR2 YFSETQ. Full variable domain (rest looked up from reference TRBV5-1 and TRBJ2-5): KAGVTQTPRYLIKTRGQQVTLSCSPISGHRSVSWYQQTPGQGLQFLFEYFSETQRNKGNFPGRFSGRQFSNSRSEMNVSTLELGDSALYLCVSSFSSGQDQETQYFGPGTRLLVL.

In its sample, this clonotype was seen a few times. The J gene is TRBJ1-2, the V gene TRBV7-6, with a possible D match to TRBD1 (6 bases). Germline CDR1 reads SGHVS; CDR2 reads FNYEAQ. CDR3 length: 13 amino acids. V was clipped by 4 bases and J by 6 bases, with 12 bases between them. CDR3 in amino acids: CASSSGGADGYTF. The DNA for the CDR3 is TGTGCCAGCAGCTCGGGGGGGGCTGATGGCTACACCTTC.

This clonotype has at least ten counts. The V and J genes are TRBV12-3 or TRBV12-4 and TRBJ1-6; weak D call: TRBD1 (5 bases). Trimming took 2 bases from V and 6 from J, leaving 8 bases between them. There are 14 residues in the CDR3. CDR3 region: CASSLLGGNSPLHF. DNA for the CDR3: TGTGCCAGCAGTTTATTGGGGGGTAATTCACCCCTCCACTTT.

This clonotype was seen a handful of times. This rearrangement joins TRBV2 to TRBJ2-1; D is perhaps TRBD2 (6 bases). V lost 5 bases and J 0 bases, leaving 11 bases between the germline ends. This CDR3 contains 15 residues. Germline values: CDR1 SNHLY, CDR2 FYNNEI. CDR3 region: CASSQEGISYNEQFF. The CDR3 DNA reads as TGTGCCAGCAGTCAGGAGGGAATCTCCTACAATGAGCAGTTCTTC. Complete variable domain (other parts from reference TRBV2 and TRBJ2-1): EPEVTQTPSHQVTQMGQEVILRCVPISNHLYFYWYRQILGQKVEFLVSFYNNEISEKSEIFDDQFSVERPDGSNFTLKIRSTKLEDSAMYFCASSQEGISYNEQFFGPGTRLTVL.

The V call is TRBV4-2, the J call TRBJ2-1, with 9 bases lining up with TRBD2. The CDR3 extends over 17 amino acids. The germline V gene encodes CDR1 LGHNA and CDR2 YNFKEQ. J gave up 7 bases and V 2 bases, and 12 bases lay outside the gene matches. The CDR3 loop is CASSQSRGGAGLNEQFF. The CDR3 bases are TGTGCCAGCAGCCAAAGCCGCGGGGGGGCGGGACTTAATGAGCAGTTCTTC.

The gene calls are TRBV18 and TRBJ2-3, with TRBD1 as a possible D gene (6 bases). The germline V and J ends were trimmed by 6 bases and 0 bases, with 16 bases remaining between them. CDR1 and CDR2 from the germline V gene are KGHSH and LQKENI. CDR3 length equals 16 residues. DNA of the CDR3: TGTGCCAGCTCCCCGAACCAGGGGTCTAGCACAGATACGCAGTATTTT. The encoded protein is CASSPNQGSSTDTQYF. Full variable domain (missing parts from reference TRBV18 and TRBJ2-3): NAGVMQNPRHLVRRRGQEARLRCSPMKGHSHVYWYRQLPEEGLKFMVYLQKENIIDESGMPKERFSAEFPKEGPSILRIQQVVRGDSAAYFCASSPNQGSSTDTQYFGPGTRLTVL.

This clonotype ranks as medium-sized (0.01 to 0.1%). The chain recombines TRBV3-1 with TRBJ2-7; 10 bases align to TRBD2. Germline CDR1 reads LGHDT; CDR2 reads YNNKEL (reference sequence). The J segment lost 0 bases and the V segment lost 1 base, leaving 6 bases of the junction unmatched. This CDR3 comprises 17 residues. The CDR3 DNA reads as TGTGCCAGCAGCCAAGGATGGACTAGCGGCCCCTCCTACGAGCAGTACTTC. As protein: CASSQGWTSGPSYEQYF.

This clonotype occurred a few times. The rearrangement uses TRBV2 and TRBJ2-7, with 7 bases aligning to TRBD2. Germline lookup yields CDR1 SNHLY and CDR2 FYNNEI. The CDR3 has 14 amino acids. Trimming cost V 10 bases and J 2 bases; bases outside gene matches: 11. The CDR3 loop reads CATSASSGTYEQYF. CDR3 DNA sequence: TGTGCCACCAGCGCTTCTAGCGGAACCTACGAGCAGTACTTC.

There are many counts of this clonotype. CDR3 bases: TGTGCCAGCAGCAGCCCGGCGGGAGAGACCCAGTACTTC. Translation: CASSSPAGETQYF. The chain uses TRBV7-6 and TRBJ2-5, with D possibly matching TRBD2 (5 bases). Germline CDR1 SGHVS, CDR2 FNYEAQ. This CDR3 has 13 residues. The ends were cut back, 5 bases at V and 4 bases at J, with 11 bases in the middle.

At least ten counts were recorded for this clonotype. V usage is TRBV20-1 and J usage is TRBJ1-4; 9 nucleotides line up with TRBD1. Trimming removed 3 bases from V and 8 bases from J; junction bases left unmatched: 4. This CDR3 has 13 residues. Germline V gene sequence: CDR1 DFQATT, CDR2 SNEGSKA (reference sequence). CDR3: CSASGTGQEKLFF. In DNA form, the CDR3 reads TGCAGTGCTAGCGGGACAGGGCAGGAAAAACTGTTTTTT.

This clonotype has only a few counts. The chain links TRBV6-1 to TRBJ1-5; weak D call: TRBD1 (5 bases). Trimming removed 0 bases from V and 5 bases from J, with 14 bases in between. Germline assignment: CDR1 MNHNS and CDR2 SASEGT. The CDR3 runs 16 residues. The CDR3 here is CASSEAYRGNYQPQHF. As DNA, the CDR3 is TGTGCCAGCAGTGAAGCTTACCGGGGGAACTATCAGCCCCAGCATTTT.

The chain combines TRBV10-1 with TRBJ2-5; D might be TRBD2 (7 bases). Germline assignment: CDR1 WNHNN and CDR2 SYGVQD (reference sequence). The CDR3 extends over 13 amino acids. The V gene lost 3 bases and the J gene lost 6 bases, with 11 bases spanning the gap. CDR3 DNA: TGCGCCAGCAGTGACGGGGGGCTAAAGACCCAGTACTTC. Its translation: CASSDGGLKTQYF.

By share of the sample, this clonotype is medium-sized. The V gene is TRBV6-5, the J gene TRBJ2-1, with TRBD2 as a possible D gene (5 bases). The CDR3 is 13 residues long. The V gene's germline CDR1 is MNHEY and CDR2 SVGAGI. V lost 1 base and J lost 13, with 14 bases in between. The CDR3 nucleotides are TGTGCCAGCAGTTACTACCCCCGGGATTTTCAGTTCTTC. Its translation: CASSYYPRDFQFF.

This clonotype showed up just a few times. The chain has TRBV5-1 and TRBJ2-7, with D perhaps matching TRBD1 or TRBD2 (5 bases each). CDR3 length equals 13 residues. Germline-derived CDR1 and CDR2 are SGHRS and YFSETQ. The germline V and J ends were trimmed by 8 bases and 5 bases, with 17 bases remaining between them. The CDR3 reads CASMRERGHEQYF. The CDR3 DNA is TGCGCCAGTATGCGAGAGAGGGGCCACGAGCAGTACTTC.